This TCR beta chain was captured in a study of T cell repertoires in cytomegalovirus infection. At the level of the study: Public TCR beta signatures were indicative of both CMV infection and a matching HLA type.

Notes on the study in general: Ex vivo responses were dominated by HLA-C-restricted CMV-specific TCR beta clonotypes.

TCRdb called the reads again in MiXCR, with one record for every CDR3 protein. The sample consists of 150,000 or so distinct CDR3 sequences, more than 30% of them appearing once. This CDR3 is 15 amino acids long. Germline loops: CDR1 SGHTA, CDR2 FQGNSA. Losses at the gene ends were 1 base for V and 4 bases for J; bases not matched to a gene: 5. Note on this clonotype: The target antigen is unknown.

The chain carries TRBV7-2 and TRBJ2-7, with TRBD2 identical over 9 bases. The origin of this receptor is a human donor in good health (CMV status not recorded). Some clones in this sample may be carry-over from other donors' samples. The sequenced sample was CD8+ T cells from cultured PBMCs, obtained from culture after CMV antigen stimulation. This CDR3 is CASSLGVGLAYEQYF. The CDR3 DNA reads TGTGCCAGCAGCTTAGGTGTGGGACTAGCTTACGAGCAGTACTTC.